This is a list of T cell receptor beta chains from one sample in a study of persistence of HIV-infected CD4 T cells. Assay used: immunoSEQ multiplex PCR; TCRdb lists only in-frame clones, some missing. Of some 21,000 clones listed, 75% to 85% are singletons. The antigens these receptors bind are not known. This specimen was CD4+ T cells sorted from PBMCs after approximately 20-hour stimulation, taken from a patient who received antiretroviral therapy. The receptors originated from an adult man with HIV who was CMV-seropositive. Both conserved end residues are part of each CDR3. The order of the fields is D gene, V gene, clone size, J gene, CDR3 protein, CDR3 DNA. The D gene is left open where the match is weak. Only part of the rows carry a size: once, few, many, or a class if the clone is expanded.

D: TRBD1
V: TRBV5-1
size: .
J: TRBJ2-2
CDR3: CASSGTGTGGPRELFF
DNA: TGCGCCAGCAGCGGCACGGGGACAGGGGGGCCCAGGGAGCTGTTTTTT

D: TRBD2
V: TRBV4-1
size: .
J: TRBJ2-1
CDR3: CASSLQGLAGGSEQFF
DNA: TGCGCCAGCAGCCTCCAGGGACTAGCGGGGGGGAGTGAGCAGTTCTTC

D: .
V: TRBV3-1/TRBV3-2
size: .
J: TRBJ1-2
CDR3: CASSQNTGTLGYGYTF
DNA: TGTGCCAGCAGCCAAAACACAGGGACCCTTGGCTATGGCTACACCTTC

D: .
V: TRBV25-1
size: .
J: TRBJ2-1
CDR3: CASSFSRSEQFF
DNA: TGTGCCAGCAGTTTTTCACGCAGTGAGCAGTTCTTC

D: .
V: TRBV19
size: few
J: TRBJ1-5
CDR3: CASGNRENNQPQHF
DNA: TGTGCCAGTGGAAATCGGGAGAACAATCAGCCCCAGCATTTT

D: .
V: TRBV6-5
size: few
J: TRBJ2-7
CDR3: CASSYSIAGSSYEQYF
DNA: TGTGCCAGCAGTTACTCGATCGCAGGCTCCTCCTACGAGCAGTACTTC

D: TRBD1
V: TRBV5-1
size: .
J: TRBJ1-1
CDR3: CASSLGQGKDTEAFF
DNA: TGCGCCAGCAGCTTGGGACAGGGGAAAGACACTGAAGCTTTCTTT

D: .
V: TRBV19
size: few
J: TRBJ2-2
CDR3: CASSKARTGELFF
DNA: TGTGCCAGTAGTAAGGCGAGGACCGGGGAGCTGTTTTTT

D: .
V: TRBV27
size: .
J: TRBJ2-1
CDR3: CASSFPGSSRNEQFF
DNA: TGTGCCAGCAGTTTTCCCGGAAGCAGCAGGAATGAGCAGTTCTTC

D: .
V: TRBV24-1
size: .
J: TRBJ1-1
CDR3: CATSDHRGGNTEAFF
DNA: TGTGCCACCAGTGATCACCGGGGTGGGAACACTGAAGCTTTCTTT

D: .
V: TRBV19
size: .
J: TRBJ2-1
CDR3: CASSIWRGEQFF
DNA: TGTGCCAGTAGTATATGGCGGGGTGAGCAGTTCTTC